This TCR beta chain is from a study of blood T cell repertoires in COVID-19. The wider study: Acute-phase and convalescent COVID-19 samples originated in the United States, Italy and Spain.

Patients at the Seattle site were enrolled during active infection and followed longitudinally. Original methodology: Estimates of nucleated cell counts were drawn from the amplification of reference gene primers. Clones were sequenced by immunoSEQ multiplex PCR, and TCRdb holds only the in-frame ones, with some missing. The V and J calls and the clone size are those of that table, but D and trimming were determined from the DNA. This table holds a few hundred thousand clones, roughly 86% found once. Sequenced material: peripheral blood. The source is a woman between 25 and 40 years old with COVID-19, enrolled during active disease.

In DNA form, the CDR3 reads TGCGCCAGCAGCTTGGGGCAGACTAAGGGCACCATATATTTT. Its translation: CASSLGQTKGTIYF. This sequence joins TRBV5-1 and TRBJ1-3; D unclear. Between the trimmed V and J ends, which lost 0 bases and 9 bases, there was a span of 13 bases. The CDR3 is made up of 14 amino acids. Germline assignment: CDR1 SGHRS and CDR2 YFSETQ.